The 23 T cell receptor beta chains below were found in one sample sequenced in a study of control samples from healthy donors and cancer patients. The repertoire was sequenced with immunoSEQ multiplex PCR; TCRdb's copy has only in-frame clones and lacks some. This table has around 82,000 clones, approximately 90% appearing once. The source material was blood. Every receptor here comes from a man aged 50 to 60 in good health.

The rearrangement links TRBV28 to TRBJ1-5, with TRBD1 identical over 7 bases. V shed 6 bases, J shed 0 bases, and the junction held 8 bases outside the gene matches. The CDR3 has 16 residues. Germline V gene lookup returns CDR1 MDHEN and CDR2 SYDVKM. The CDR3 DNA reads TGTGCCAGCAGCCATGACAGGGCCTATAGCAATCAGCCCCAGCATTTT. Its translation: CASSHDRAYSNQPQHF.

This chain joins TRBV30 and TRBJ2-7, with D possibly being TRBD1 or TRBD2 (5 bases each). Trimming took 0 bases from V and 2 from J, leaving 14 bases between them. Per germline, CDR1 GTSNPN and CDR2 SVGIG (reference sequence). The CDR3 consists of 15 residues. DNA of the CDR3: TGTGCCTGGAGTGTTGGAGAGGGGATCCCCTACGAGCAGTACTTC. Translation: CAWSVGEGIPYEQYF.

The chain recombines TRBV6-5 with TRBJ1-2; D unresolved. Trimming shortened V by 7 bases and J by 2 bases, and 8 bases separated the two germline ends. Germline lookup yields CDR1 MNHEY and CDR2 SVGAGI. This CDR3 comprises 12 residues. CDR3 sequence: CASTRANYGYTF. The CDR3 nucleotides are TGTGCCAGCACCCGGGCGAACTATGGCTACACCTTC.

The chain links TRBV5-4 to TRBJ1-6; maybe TRBD1 (6 bases). The CDR3 consists of 16 residues. The V gene lost 5 bases and the J gene lost 5 bases, with 17 bases spanning the gap. CDR1 is SGHNT, CDR2 YYREEE, per germline (reference sequence). The CDR3 DNA reads as TGTGCCAGCAGTTTTGATATCGGGACAAATAATTCACCCCTCCACTTT. This translates into CASSFDIGTNNSPLHF.

V usage is TRBV5-4 and J usage is TRBJ2-5; D call uncertain. The CDR3 consists of 14 residues. Germline CDR1 and CDR2: SGHNT and YYREEE (reference sequence). Trimming took 0 bases from V and 2 from J, leaving 8 bases between them. CDR3 coding DNA: TGTGCCAGCAGCTTGGTGGAAAAGCAAGAGACCCAGTACTTC. It translates to CASSLVEKQETQYF.

The chain joins TRBV7-9 to TRBJ2-3; D gene uncertain. From germline, CDR1 is SEHNR and CDR2 FQNEAQ (reference sequence). The length of the CDR3 is 12 residues. Trimming removed 2 bases at V and 4 bases at J, with 4 bases between. Here the CDR3 reads CASSLLPDTQYF. In DNA, the CDR3 is TGTGCCAGCAGCTTACTACCAGATACGCAGTATTTT.

Concerning this clone itself: The same CDR3 can be traced to other DNA sequences in this sample. The J gene is TRBJ1-5, the V gene TRBV30, with D perhaps matching TRBD1 (5 bases). Trimming stripped 1 base from V and 3 bases from J, with 7 bases between. Germline assignment: CDR1 GTSNPN and CDR2 SVGIG (reference sequence). CDR3 length: 13 residues. The CDR3 is CAWSGGDNQPQHF. The CDR3 DNA reads as TGTGCCTGGAGTGGAGGGGACAATCAGCCCCAGCATTTT.

V is TRBV9 and J is TRBJ1-1; the D is unclear. The germline V gene encodes CDR1 SGDLS and CDR2 YYNGEE. Trimming shortened V by 4 bases and J by 6 bases, and 10 bases separated the two germline ends. This CDR3 region has 12 residues. The CDR3 region has the DNA TGTGCCAGCAGCTTCACGAGGGCTGAAGCTTTCTTT. Residues: CASSFTRAEAFF.

The V gene is TRBV5-1, the J gene TRBJ2-3; TRBD2 aligns across 9 bases. After removal of 1 base from V and 2 bases from J, the junction contained 5 bases not matched to a gene. Germline CDR1 and CDR2: SGHRS and YFSETQ. This CDR3 region has 16 residues. This chain's CDR3 is CASSLIAGVVTDTQYF. The CDR3 DNA is TGCGCCAGCAGCTTGATAGCGGGGGTCGTCACAGATACGCAGTATTTT.

V gene TRBV30 combines with J gene TRBJ1-1, with D perhaps TRBD1 (5 bases). The CDR3 contains 14 residues. The germline V gene has CDR1 GTSNPN and CDR2 SVGIG (reference sequence). Between the trimmed V and J ends, which lost 0 bases and 3 bases, there was a span of 11 bases. Here the CDR3 reads CAWSVRRGDTEAFF. CDR3 DNA: TGTGCCTGGAGTGTACGGAGAGGGGACACTGAAGCTTTCTTT.

This chain links TRBV12-5 with TRBJ2-2, with D unclear. The germline V and J ends were trimmed by 0 bases and 4 bases, with 12 bases remaining between them. The CDR3 sequence is 16 residues long. The germline V gene encodes CDR1 LGHNT and CDR2 FRNRAP. This chain's CDR3 is CASGLVAVWVTGELFF. The CDR3 nucleotides read TGTGCTAGTGGTTTGGTCGCAGTATGGGTCACCGGGGAGCTGTTTTTT.

In its sample, this clone was seen once. The chain is built from TRBV6-5 and TRBJ1-5, with D possibly being TRBD1 (6 bases). CDR1 is MNHEY and CDR2 is SVGAGI in the germline V gene. V lost 6 bases, J lost 0 bases, and 9 bases lay in between. The CDR3 contains 14 residues. CDR3 nucleotides: TGTGCCAGCAGGGACAGTCATAGCAATCAGCCCCAGCATTTT. Protein: CASRDSHSNQPQHF.

The DNA of the CDR3 is TGCGCCAGCAGCCAGGCCGTGAAGACAGGGGGCCGCTACGAGCAGTACTTC. Translation: CASSQAVKTGGRYEQYF. The chain is built from TRBV4-3 and TRBJ2-7, with TRBD1 matching 10 bases. The CDR3 totals 17 residues. Germline loops: CDR1 LGHNA, CDR2 YSLEER. The V and J ends lost 3 bases and 3 bases, in that order; junction bases with no gene match: 11.

This rearrangement joins TRBV13 to TRBJ2-7, with D perhaps TRBD1 (6 bases). The CDR3 has 14 residues. V lost 1 base and J lost 2, with 9 bases in between. Germline V gene lookup returns CDR1 PRHDT and CDR2 FYEKMQ (reference sequence). The CDR3: CASSLVGGPYEQYF. CDR3 nucleotide sequence: TGTGCCAGCAGCTTAGTTGGGGGCCCCTACGAGCAGTACTTC. The full variable domain, rest sourced from reference TRBV13 and TRBJ2-7, is AAGVIQSPRHLIKEKRETATLKCYPIPRHDTVYWYQQGPGQDPQFLISFYEKMQSDKGSIPDRFSAQQFSDYHSELNMSSLELGDSALYFCASSLVGGPYEQYFGPGTRLTVT.

The chain carries TRBV30 and TRBJ2-5; the match to TRBD2 covers 12 bases. CDR3 size: 15 residues. J was trimmed by 5 bases and V by 3 bases; bases with no gene match: 7. Germline V gene data show CDR1 as GTSNPN and CDR2 as SVGIG (reference sequence). Here the CDR3 DNA reads TGTGCCTGGAGCATCGGGACTAGCGGGTTGGAGACCCAGTACTTC. It is translated as CAWSIGTSGLETQYF.

The rearrangement uses TRBV5-1 and TRBJ2-3, with a weak D call TRBD2 (6 bases). This CDR3 region has 15 residues. V was shortened by 2 bases and J by 2 bases, with 12 bases between the two germline ends. CDR1 and CDR2 (germline): SGHRS, YFSETQ. The CDR3 region has the DNA TGCGCCAGCAGCTTATATCCGGGGGACACAGATACGCAGTATTTT. Translated: CASSLYPGDTDTQYF.

The chain is built from TRBV5-1 and TRBJ2-2, with no clear D. V lost 6 bases to trimming and J lost 4 bases, with 16 bases between them. There are 15 residues in the CDR3. Germline CDR1 reads SGHRS; CDR2 reads YFSETQ. CDR3 coding DNA: TGCGCCAGCACCAAAGAAGGGTCGGCCACCGGGGAGCTGTTTTTT. This gives the protein CASTKEGSATGELFF.

In its sample, this clone was seen a few times. The chain uses TRBV30 and TRBJ1-1; D is undetermined. Germline-derived CDR1 and CDR2 are GTSNPN and SVGIG (reference sequence). This CDR3 contains 13 residues. The V end lost 2 bases, the J end lost 3 bases, and 10 bases lay between the germline ends. CDR3 DNA: TGTGCCTGGAGTAAAGGGATCTACACTGAAGCTTTCTTT. Its translation is CAWSKGIYTEAFF.

The chain joins TRBV5-1 to TRBJ2-5; D gene uncertain. The length of the CDR3 is 15 residues. Per germline, CDR1 SGHRS and CDR2 YFSETQ. Between the trimmed V and J ends, which lost 5 bases and 0 bases, there was a span of 14 bases. CDR3 sequence (DNA): TGCGCCAGCAGTCCGGGCCGGGCCCACCAAGAGACCCAGTACTTC. Its protein is CASSPGRAHQETQYF.

The rearrangement uses TRBV19 and TRBJ1-1, with D unclear. Trimming removed 5 bases from V and 1 base from J, with 5 bases in between. CDR3 length: 12 residues. The germline V gene encodes CDR1 LNHDA and CDR2 SQIVND (reference sequence). CDR3 sequence reads: CASSLRNTEAFF. DNA of the CDR3: TGTGCCAGTAGTCTGAGGAACACTGAAGCTTTCTTT.

This chain links TRBV6-6 with TRBJ1-6; maybe TRBD1 (5 bases). Germline V lookup: CDR1 MNHNY, CDR2 SVGAGI (reference sequence). The CDR3 is made up of 14 amino acids. V lost 2 bases and J 13 bases, leaving 15 bases between the germline ends. The chain's CDR3 is CASSYVQGGSPLHF. The CDR3 region has the DNA TGTGCCAGCAGTTACGTCCAGGGTGGTTCGCCCCTCCACTTT.

This clone was recorded once. This chain joins TRBV5-5 and TRBJ2-2; 7 bases are shared with TRBD1. CDR1 and CDR2 from the germline V gene are SGHKS and YYEKEE (reference sequence). Germline trimming cut 6 bases from V and 7 bases from J; bases unmatched to any gene: 18. The CDR3 is 17 residues long. The CDR3 bases are TGTGCCAGCAACCCGGATGGGGTGACAGGGTCGTTCGGGGAGCTGTTTTTT. It translates to CASNPDGVTGSFGELFF.

A few counts support this clone. The V and J genes are TRBV7-2 and TRBJ2-7, with D tentatively TRBD2 (6 bases). V lost 6 bases to trimming and J lost 0 bases, with 15 bases between them. Germline V gene sequence: CDR1 SGHTA, CDR2 FQGNSA. CDR3 length: 15 residues. The CDR3 DNA reads TGTGCCAGCAGGCCCCTAGCGTCTAGCTCCTACGAGCAGTACTTC. It specifies CASRPLASSSYEQYF.